This T cell receptor (beta chain) comes out of a study of T cells in tumors after PD-1 blockade. Study context: Tumor samples yielded about 20-fold more depth than single-cell TCR sequencing. Study-level results: In squamous cell carcinoma, 45% to 65% of expanded exhausted clones were novel versus about 27% of other expanded CD8+ clones. Two pre-treatment samples showed no clonal replacement between them.

With respect to this clone: Antigen specificity is unknown.

Libraries were prepared by immunoSEQ multiplex PCR; TCRdb keeps only in-frame clonotypes and omits some of them. The sample holds 10,000 to 15,000 clones, approximately 64% seen once. Germline CDR1 is LNHDA and CDR2 is SQIVND (reference sequence). The ends lost 5 bases at V and 6 bases at J; junction bases unmatched: 4. This CDR3 is built from 14 residues. Before and after PD-1 blockade, biopsies were collected from the same primary tumor site. The TCR sequence derives from a human donor with cutaneous squamous cell carcinoma. The rearrangement joins TRBV19 to TRBJ1-4, with 9 nucleotides matching TRBD1. This specimen consisted of tumor tissue, obtained before anti-PD-1 treatment. Here the CDR3 DNA reads TGTGCCAGTAGTGTTACAGGGGGCTATGAAAAACTGTTTTTT. It is translated as CASSVTGGYEKLFF. Together with reference TRBV19 and TRBJ1-4, the CDR3 gives the full variable domain: DGGITQSPKYLFRKEGQNVTLSCEQNLNHDAMYWYRQDPGQGLRLIYYSQIVNDFQKGDIAEGYSVSREKKESFPLTVTSAQKNPTAFYLCASSVTGGYEKLFFGSGTQLSVL.